This T cell receptor (beta chain) is from a study of blood T cell repertoires in COVID-19. The CDR3 is made up of 14 amino acids. Germline V CDR1 and CDR2: SGHAT, FQNNGV. V shed 2 bases, J shed 4 bases, and the junction held 2 bases outside the gene matches. Clones were sequenced by immunoSEQ multiplex PCR, and TCRdb holds only the in-frame ones, with some missing. The table lists around 130,000 clones, approximately 80% of them singletons, with approximately 7.9% in the top ten. The clonotype originates from a human donor in a cohort sampled during active COVID-19. The specimen sequenced was peripheral blood. This chain joins TRBV11-2 and TRBJ2-5, with TRBD2 matching over 9 bases. Written as DNA, the CDR3 is TGTGCCAGCAGCTTAAGAGCGGGAGGAGAGACCCAGTACTTC. It codes for CASSLRAGGETQYF.